This TCR beta chain was sequenced during a study of cytomegalovirus exposure and HLA in healthy donors. CDR1 and CDR2 (germline): LGHNA, YSLEER. Trimming removed 5 bases from V and 6 bases from J, with 11 bases in between. The CDR3 spans 14 residues. Primers for the PCR totalled 60 Vbeta and 13 Jbeta. Clones were read by immunoSEQ multiplex PCR, and TCRdb kept only the in-frame ones, dropping some. The data hold 100,000 to 150,000 clones, with roughly 75% observed a single time. The TCR comes from a woman aged 45 to 65 in good health and CMV-seronegative. This rearrangement joins TRBV4-3 to TRBJ1-6, with a tentative D call TRBD1 (6 bases). Sequenced material: PBMCs. Here the CDR3 DNA reads TGCGCCAGCAGCGAACAGGGTTCTAATTCACCCCTCCACTTT. This translates into CASSEQGSNSPLHF.